This passage covers 7 T cell receptor beta chains from one sample sequenced in a study of blood T cell repertoires in COVID-19. Generated by immunoSEQ multiplex PCR, the TCRdb table keeps only in-frame clones and is missing some. The data show about 180,000 clones, with 80% to 90% seen just once and 20% held by the top ten. The specimen sequenced was peripheral blood. The receptors shown here come from a man in his 70s with active or convalescent COVID-19.

The chain employs TRBV12-3 or TRBV12-4 and TRBJ2-1; a possible D gene is TRBD1 (6 bases). V was clipped by 5 bases and J by 9 bases, with 14 bases between them. CDR3 size: 13 residues. The CDR3 bases are TGTGCCAGCAGTGGCTTTGGGACATCTGAGCAGTTCTTC. Its protein product is CASSGFGTSEQFF.

The chain is built from TRBV9 and TRBJ2-5, with 10 positions matching TRBD2. The CDR3 consists of 13 residues. CDR1 and CDR2 (germline): SGDLS, YYNGEE. Trimming cost V 3 bases and J 5 bases; bases outside gene matches: 1. The CDR3: CASSGSGRETQYF. The CDR3 DNA reads TGTGCCAGCAGCGGTAGCGGGAGGGAGACCCAGTACTTC.

The V and J genes are TRBV6-2 or TRBV6-3 and TRBJ1-5; D is perhaps TRBD1 (6 bases). The CDR3 consists of 13 residues. Trimming cost V 3 bases and J 5 bases, with 8 bases left between them. The V gene's germline CDR1 is MNHEY and CDR2 SVGEGT. The chain's CDR3 is CASSYQGHQPQHF. CDR3 sequence (DNA): TGTGCCAGCAGTTATCAGGGGCATCAGCCCCAGCATTTT.

This clone showed up just a few times. The rearrangement uses TRBV20-1 and TRBJ2-7; 8 positions match TRBD1. The length of the CDR3 is 14 residues. J gave up 6 bases and V 3 bases, and 10 bases lay outside the gene matches. Germline CDR1 and CDR2: DFQATT and SNEGSKA (reference sequence). CDR3 nucleotide sequence: TGCAGTGCTAGTAAAGGACAGGGAGGATCCGAGCAGTACTTC. Translated: CSASKGQGGSEQYF.

The chain carries TRBV27 and TRBJ1-3; perhaps TRBD1 as D (6 bases). Germline V gives CDR1 MNHEY, CDR2 SMNVEV (reference sequence). CDR3 length equals 16 residues. V lost 3 bases, J lost 3 bases, and 15 bases lay in between. Here the CDR3 reads CASSLVGGPSGNTIYF. The CDR3 region has the DNA TGTGCCAGCAGTTTGGTTGGGGGCCCGAGTGGAAACACCATATATTTT.

The chain recombines TRBV5-1 with TRBJ2-1, with 16 bases aligning to TRBD2. V shed 3 bases, J shed 3 bases, and the junction held 6 bases outside the gene matches. CDR1 SGHRS and CDR2 YFSETQ come from the germline V gene. The CDR3 length is 18 residues. The CDR3 DNA reads TGCGCCAGCAGCTCCGGGACTAGCGGGAGGGCAGGCTACAATGAGCAGTTCTTC. Translating gives CASSSGTSGRAGYNEQFF.

V and J are TRBV29-1 and TRBJ1-1; TRBD1 is a possible D gene (5 bases). The CDR3 totals 10 residues. In germline, CDR1 is SQVTM, CDR2 ANQGSEA. The germline V and J ends were trimmed by 5 bases and 13 bases, with 14 bases remaining between them. The CDR3 DNA is TGCAGCGTTTACCAGGGTGGTGATTTCTTT. Its protein is CSVYQGGDFF.